A single sample gave rise to the 19 T cell receptor beta chains below, sequenced in a study of blood T cell repertoires in COVID-19. Clones were sequenced by immunoSEQ multiplex PCR, and TCRdb holds only the in-frame ones, with some missing. The repertoire holds about 370,000 clones, with roughly nine tenths as singletons. Sequenced material: PBMCs or T cells enriched from blood (not recorded which). These receptors all come from a man in his late teens or twenties who had recovered from COVID-19.

The rearrangement uses TRBV4-1 and TRBJ2-3; weak D call: TRBD2 (7 bases). CDR3 size: 17 residues. Trimming took 4 bases from V and 2 from J, leaving 19 bases between them. CDR1 and CDR2 (germline): MGHRA, YSYEKL. CDR3 bases: TGCGCCAGCAGCCCCGGGGGCGGGGGCCACGACACAGATACGCAGTATTTT. Translation gives CASSPGGGGHDTDTQYF.

The chain recombines TRBV7-8 with TRBJ1-5; unclear D gene. The V and J ends lost 6 bases and 0 bases respectively, with 15 bases between them. This CDR3 is built from 16 residues. Germline CDR1 reads SGHVS; CDR2 reads FQNEAQ. The CDR3 DNA reads as TGTGCCAGCAGTCTGACTTGGCAGCTTAGCAATCAGCCCCAGCATTTT. It yields the protein CASSLTWQLSNQPQHF. Drawing the rest from reference TRBV7-8 and TRBJ1-5, the complete variable domain is GAGVSQSPRYKVAKRGQDVALRCDPISGHVSLFWYQQALGQGPEFLTYFQNEAQLDKSGLPSDRFFAERPEGSVSTLKIQRTQQEDSAVYLCASSLTWQLSNQPQHFGDGTRLSIL.

The V call is TRBV2, the J call TRBJ2-7; a weak D match, TRBD2 (5 bases). CDR1 SNHLY and CDR2 FYNNEI come from the germline V gene. The CDR3 runs 14 residues. The V end was cut by 4 bases, the J end by 4 bases, with 14 bases between. CDR3 nucleotides: TGTGCCAGCAGTGTCACCGGACTTTTATACGAGCAGTACTTC. Amino acid sequence: CASSVTGLLYEQYF.

This chain joins TRBV29-1 and TRBJ2-4, with TRBD2 matching 12 bases. The CDR3 sequence is 15 residues long. Trimming at V came to 6 bases and at J to 0 bases, leaving 3 bases not matched to a gene. Germline lookup yields CDR1 SQVTM and CDR2 ANQGSEA. The DNA for the CDR3 is TGCAGCGTGCCGGGACTAGCGGGAGCCAAAAACATTCAGTACTTC. Amino acid sequence: CSVPGLAGAKNIQYF.

This clone has just a few counts. The genes are TRBV6-6 and TRBJ2-2; D is uncertain. Trimming cost V 11 bases and J 3 bases, with 4 bases left between them. The CDR3 spans 10 residues. Germline CDR1 MNHNY, CDR2 SVGAGI (reference sequence). CDR3 protein: CAVYTGELFF. The CDR3, as DNA: TGTGCCGTCTACACCGGGGAGCTGTTTTTT.

The chain joins TRBV4-1 to TRBJ1-1; a possible D gene is TRBD1 (6 bases). V lost 3 bases, J lost 0 bases, and 11 bases lay in between. Germline-derived CDR1 and CDR2 are MGHRA and YSYEKL. The CDR3 consists of 15 residues. The CDR3 nucleotides are TGCGCCAGCAGCCAGAGGACAGCTGTGAACACTGAAGCTTTCTTT. Protein: CASSQRTAVNTEAFF.

The chain links TRBV18 to TRBJ2-1; 7 nucleotides agree with TRBD2. This CDR3 is 16 amino acids long. The junction had 6 bases not matched to a gene; V was cut back by 0 bases and J by 4 bases. Germline assignment: CDR1 KGHSH and CDR2 LQKENI. CDR3 sequence (DNA): TGTGCCAGCTCACCACCGAGTCGCGGGGGATACAATGAGCAGTTCTTC. This sequence encodes CASSPPSRGGYNEQFF.

The chain couples TRBV5-4 to TRBJ2-3; TRBD1 agrees at 7 bases. The V segment lost 4 bases and the J segment 2 bases; nucleotides outside the gene matches: 7. Germline CDR1 is SGHNT and CDR2 is YYREEE (reference sequence). The CDR3 has 15 amino acids. The CDR3 spells CASSTDRDHTDTQYF. The CDR3 DNA reads as TGTGCCAGCAGCACCGACAGGGATCACACAGATACGCAGTATTTT.

This clone came up a few times. V is TRBV3-1 (or the pseudogene TRBV3-2) and J is TRBJ2-7, with D unclear. The germline V and J ends were trimmed by 1 base and 5 bases, with 9 bases remaining between them. This CDR3 has 13 amino acids. Germline assignment: CDR1 LGHDT and CDR2 YNNKEL (reference sequence). The CDR3 is CASSQGIADEQYF. The CDR3, as DNA: TGTGCCAGCAGCCAAGGGATTGCGGACGAGCAGTACTTC.

The rearrangement joins TRBV18 to TRBJ1-1; D possibly corresponds to TRBD1 (6 bases). In germline, CDR1 is KGHSH, CDR2 LQKENI. The ends were cut back, 2 bases at V and 1 base at J, with 11 bases in the middle. The CDR3 contains 15 residues. The CDR3 DNA reads as TGTGCCAGCTCACCAGTGACCAGGGGGAACACTGAAGCTTTCTTT. Its translation: CASSPVTRGNTEAFF.

The V call is TRBV9, the J call TRBJ2-5, with D unresolved. CDR1 SGDLS and CDR2 YYNGEE come from the germline V gene. Deletions cut 0 bases from V and 5 bases from J, with 14 bases between. CDR3 length equals 15 residues. The CDR3 sequence is CASSVDPQSAETQYF. CDR3 coding DNA: TGTGCCAGCAGCGTAGACCCTCAGAGCGCGGAGACCCAGTACTTC.

CDR3 nucleotides: TGTGCCAGCAGCATACTAGCGGGGGGACGAGAGACCCAGTACTTC. Amino acids: CASSILAGGRETQYF. V usage is TRBV5-4 and J usage is TRBJ2-5, with TRBD2 matching over 12 bases. J was trimmed by 4 bases and V by 4 bases; bases with no gene match: 5. CDR1 and CDR2 from the germline V gene are SGHNT and YYREEE (reference sequence). CDR3 length: 15 amino acids.

This chain connects TRBV4-3 to TRBJ2-7, with D maybe TRBD1 (7 bases). Trimming removed 4 bases from V and 2 bases from J, with 12 bases in between. CDR1 LGHNA and CDR2 YSLEER come from the germline V gene. The CDR3 sequence is 14 residues long. Here the CDR3 DNA reads TGCGCCAGCAGCCCGGAGGGACAGACCTACGAGCAGTACTTC. This gives the protein CASSPEGQTYEQYF.

V gene TRBV4-1 combines with J gene TRBJ2-7; TRBD1 matches 10 bases. This CDR3 is built from 14 residues. Germline lookup yields CDR1 MGHRA and CDR2 YSYEKL. Germline trimming cut 5 bases from V and 4 bases from J; bases unmatched to any gene: 5. This chain's CDR3 is CASSMRDRGYEQYF. Written as DNA, the CDR3 is TGCGCCAGCAGCATGCGGGACAGGGGTTACGAGCAGTACTTC.

The chain couples TRBV10-3 to TRBJ2-7; D unresolved. Looked up from germline, CDR1 is ENHRY and CDR2 is SYGVKD. Trimming removed 9 bases at V and 2 bases at J, with 11 bases between. The CDR3 sequence is 12 residues long. CDR3 region: CAIMVPTYEQYF. The DNA of the CDR3 is TGTGCCATAATGGTTCCTACCTACGAGCAGTACTTC.

This CDR3 is CASSDFLNYGYTF. In DNA, the CDR3 is TGTGCCAGCAGTGATTTTCTTAACTATGGCTACACCTTC. This chain uses TRBV2 with TRBJ1-2, with D hard to call. Germline assignment: CDR1 SNHLY and CDR2 FYNNEI. Between the trimmed V and J ends, which lost 3 bases and 1 base, there was a span of 6 bases. This CDR3 is built from 13 residues.

This chain links TRBV29-1 with TRBJ1-2; the match to TRBD1 covers 7 bases. Germline V lookup: CDR1 SQVTM, CDR2 ANQGSEA. This CDR3 comprises 12 residues. V lost 4 bases and J lost 6; bases outside the gene matches: 5. CDR3 DNA sequence: TGCAGCGTTGGACAGGGTCTGGATGGCTACACCTTC. Its translation is CSVGQGLDGYTF. Combining the CDR3 with reference TRBV29-1 and TRBJ1-2 gives the whole variable domain SAVISQKPSRDICQRGTSLTIQCQVDSQVTMMFWYRQQPGQSLTLIATANQGSEATYESGFVIDKFPISRPNLTFSTLTVSNMSPEDSSIYLCSVGQGLDGYTFGSGTRLTVV.

The chain links TRBV18 to TRBJ1-1; 9 bases map to TRBD1. The CDR3 is 15 amino acids. Germline V gene lookup returns CDR1 KGHSH and CDR2 LQKENI. V shed 6 bases, J shed 6 bases, and the junction held 11 bases outside the gene matches. CDR3: CASSPGQGREAEAFF. The CDR3 DNA is TGTGCCAGCTCCCCGGGACAGGGCAGGGAAGCTGAAGCTTTCTTT.

The gene calls are TRBV30 and TRBJ2-5, with D perhaps TRBD1 (6 bases). The germline V gene has CDR1 GTSNPN and CDR2 SVGIG (reference sequence). The CDR3 is made up of 13 amino acids. With 0 bases removed from V and 1 base from J, the gap between germline ends came to 6 bases. The CDR3 region is CAWSVDSQETQYF. Written as DNA, the CDR3 is TGTGCCTGGAGTGTGGACAGCCAAGAGACCCAGTACTTC.